The source of this TCR beta chain is a study of blood T cell repertoires in COVID-19. Across the study: Samples representing acute and convalescent COVID-19 were sourced from the United States, Italy and Spain. Sources were T cells, B-cell-depleted T cells, or PBMCs; the material itself was cDNA or gDNA.

Profiling relied on immunoSEQ multiplex PCR, and the TCRdb table lists in-frame clones only, not all of them. The profile covers about 180,000 clones, with roughly nine tenths appearing a single time and 20% taken by the ten largest. V shed 4 bases and J shed 4 bases, with 13 bases lying between them. Germline V gives CDR1 SGHTA, CDR2 FQGTGA. This CDR3 contains 14 residues. Sequencing was performed on peripheral blood. The sequence came from a man in his sixties or seventies with active or convalescent COVID-19. The V call is TRBV7-3, the J call TRBJ1-1; tentative D call: TRBD1 (5 bases). The CDR3 loop is CASSSGLPGTEAFF. CDR3 DNA sequence: TGTGCCAGCAGCTCGGGACTCCCGGGCACTGAAGCTTTCTTT.